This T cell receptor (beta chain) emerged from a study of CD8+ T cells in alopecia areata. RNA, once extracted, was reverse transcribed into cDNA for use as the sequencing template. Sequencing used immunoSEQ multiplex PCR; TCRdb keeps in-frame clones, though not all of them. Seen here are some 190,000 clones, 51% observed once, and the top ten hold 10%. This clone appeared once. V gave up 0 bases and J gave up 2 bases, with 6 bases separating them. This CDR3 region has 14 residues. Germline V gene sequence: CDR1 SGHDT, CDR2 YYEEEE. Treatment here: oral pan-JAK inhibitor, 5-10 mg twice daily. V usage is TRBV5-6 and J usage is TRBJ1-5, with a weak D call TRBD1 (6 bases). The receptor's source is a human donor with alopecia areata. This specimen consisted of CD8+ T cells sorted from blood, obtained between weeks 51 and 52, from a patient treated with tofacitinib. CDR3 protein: CASSLGTGNQPQHF. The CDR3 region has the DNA TGTGCCAGCAGCTTGGGGACAGGCAATCAGCCCCAGCATTTT.